The clone carrying this T cell receptor (beta chain) was seen more than once but under ten times. The CDR3 totals 13 residues. Trimming took off 1 base at V and 3 bases at J, with 9 bases between the two ends. The germline V gene encodes CDR1 SQVTM and CDR2 ANQGSEA. This specimen belongs to a study of human T cells and chemical hapten exposure. Time point defined: patch test 2, 6 weeks after DPC sensitization. Sample treatment: therapeutic diphenylcyclopropenone sensitization with weekly scalp DPC. RNA extraction used unfractionated whole blood as the source of total RNA. Unique molecular identifiers were affixed to discrete cDNA molecules within the library. A single record per CDR3 protein comes from TCRdb applying MiXCR to the RACE reads. The data contain some 99,000 distinct CDR3 sequences, 9.2% of them singletons.

Source: whole blood, taken in connection with sensitization to the hapten diphenylcyclopropenone (DPC). The receptor was isolated from a middle-aged woman with alopecia areata. Some clones in this sample may be carry-over from other donors' samples. The rearrangement links TRBV29-1 to TRBJ1-2, with D maybe TRBD1 (5 bases). CDR3 nucleotide sequence: TGCAGCGTTGAAGGTGGACACCACTATGGCTACACCTTC. Its translation: CSVEGGHHYGYTF.